These 28 T cell receptor beta chains originate from one sample sequenced in a study of blood T cell repertoires in COVID-19. Produced via immunoSEQ multiplex PCR; TCRdb's table is partial and in-frame only. The sample holds 60,000 to 65,000 clones, about 73% seen once. The source material was peripheral blood. The receptors stem from a woman aged 80 or older with acute or convalescent COVID-19.

This chain links TRBV5-6 with TRBJ2-2; D may be TRBD2 (5 bases). V lost 0 bases, J lost 4 bases, and 7 bases lay in between. Germline V gives CDR1 SGHDT, CDR2 YYEEEE. This CDR3 has 14 amino acids. The CDR3 nucleotides are TGTGCCAGCAGCTTGGTACTAGTCACCGGGGAGCTGTTTTTT. This translates into CASSLVLVTGELFF.

The rearrangement uses TRBV20-1 and TRBJ2-6, with D possibly being TRBD1 (6 bases). CDR3 length: 16 amino acids. V shed 3 bases and J shed 0 bases, with 12 bases lying between them. The V gene's germline CDR1 is DFQATT and CDR2 SNEGSKA (reference sequence). CDR3 sequence reads: CSASNRAFSGANVLTF. The CDR3 DNA reads as TGCAGTGCTAGTAACAGGGCCTTCTCTGGGGCCAACGTCCTGACTTTC.

V is TRBV29-1 and J is TRBJ2-4; 16 nucleotides align to TRBD2. Germline CDR1 SQVTM, CDR2 ANQGSEA. The length of the CDR3 is 16 residues. V was clipped by 4 bases and J by 7 bases; unmatched bases: 7. The CDR3 region has the DNA TGCAGCGTTGTAGGGACTAGCGGGAGGGCCCGGAACATTCAGTACTTC. It yields the protein CSVVGTSGRARNIQYF.

This clone was observed once. Just one base apart from a much larger clone, this may be a read error. Other DNA sequences in this sample translate to the same CDR3. The chain is built from TRBV19 and TRBJ2-5; TRBD2 aligns across 10 bases. The CDR3 runs to 15 residues. From germline, CDR1 is LNHDA and CDR2 SQIVND (reference sequence). The CDR3, as DNA: TGTGCCAGCAGTATCCGGACTAGCGGTAGAGAGACCCAGTACTTC. Its protein is CASSIRTSGRETQYF.

This CDR3 is CASANQGAPGNTIYF. DNA for the CDR3: TGTGCTAGTGCCAACCAGGGGGCGCCTGGAAACACCATATATTTT. The chain employs TRBV12-5 and TRBJ1-3, with 8 positions matching TRBD1. The germline V gene has CDR1 LGHNT and CDR2 FRNRAP. The CDR3 totals 15 residues. V lost 7 bases, J lost 2 bases, and 7 bases stayed unmatched.

This clone was found once. CDR3 loop: CASSLGQGASQETQYF. The CDR3 DNA sequence: TGCGCCAGCAGCCTGGGACAGGGGGCCTCTCAAGAGACCCAGTACTTC. The chain recombines TRBV5-1 with TRBJ2-5; 12 bases line up with TRBD1. V lost 4 bases, J lost 2 bases, and 6 bases stayed unmatched. Germline CDR1 and CDR2: SGHRS and YFSETQ. The CDR3 consists of 16 residues.

V and J are TRBV19 and TRBJ1-5; 9 bases line up with TRBD1. Germline loops: CDR1 LNHDA, CDR2 SQIVND (reference sequence). V shed 5 bases, J shed 4 bases, and the junction held 6 bases outside the gene matches. The CDR3 is 15 amino acids. CDR3 bases: TGTGCCAGTAGTGACAGGGGGTATGGGAATCAGCCCCAGCATTTT. It yields the protein CASSDRGYGNQPQHF. Complete variable domain (other parts from reference TRBV19 and TRBJ1-5): DGGITQSPKYLFRKEGQNVTLSCEQNLNHDAMYWYRQDPGQGLRLIYYSQIVNDFQKGDIAEGYSVSREKKESFPLTVTSAQKNPTAFYLCASSDRGYGNQPQHFGDGTRLSIL.

The chain carries TRBV27 and TRBJ1-3, with 7 bases aligning to TRBD1. With V trimmed by 5 bases and J by 1 base, 5 bases remained unmatched. Germline CDR1 and CDR2: MNHEY and SMNVEV (reference sequence). CDR3 length: 15 amino acids. The DNA for the CDR3 is TGTGCCAGCAGTCTCAGGGGGGCATCTGGAAACACCATATATTTT. Its protein product is CASSLRGASGNTIYF.

This clone was seen once. The chain uses TRBV4-1 and TRBJ1-1; tentative D call: TRBD1 (6 bases). The ends were cut back, 4 bases at V and 4 bases at J, with 13 bases in the middle. The germline V gene encodes CDR1 MGHRA and CDR2 YSYEKL. The CDR3 totals 14 residues. The CDR3 DNA is TGCGCCAGCAGCCTAGGGGGGGGGATCACTGAAGCTTTCTTT. Protein sequence: CASSLGGGITEAFF.

The chain employs TRBV12-5 and TRBJ2-3; possibly TRBD2 for D (5 bases). CDR1 LGHNT and CDR2 FRNRAP come from the germline V gene. This CDR3 spans 14 amino acids. V gave up 4 bases and J gave up 0 bases, with 8 bases separating them. The CDR3 loop is CASGSWTSTDTQYF. The DNA for the CDR3 is TGTGCTAGTGGTTCATGGACTAGCACAGATACGCAGTATTTT.

CDR3 bases: TGTGCCACCAGTGATCCCGGACAGCTAAGCACAGATACGCAGTATTTT. Translation gives CATSDPGQLSTDTQYF. The rearrangement links TRBV24-1 to TRBJ2-3; D may be TRBD1 (6 bases). V gave up 3 bases and J gave up 0 bases, with 12 bases separating them. The germline gives CDR1 KGHDR, CDR2 SFDVKD. The CDR3 loop spans 16 amino acids.

The chain employs TRBV28 and TRBJ2-2, with 12 bases fitting TRBD1. V lost 5 bases to trimming and J lost 3 bases; unmatched junction nucleotides: 7. Per the germline V gene, CDR1 is MDHEN and CDR2 is SYDVKM. The CDR3 is made up of 17 amino acids. CDR3 coding DNA: TGTGCCAGCAGTGAAATCGGGACAGGGGGCGACACCGGGGAGCTGTTTTTT. Translation gives CASSEIGTGGDTGELFF. Full variable domain (rest looked up from reference TRBV28 and TRBJ2-2): DVKVTQSSRYLVKRTGEKVFLECVQDMDHENMFWYRQDPGLGLRLIYFSYDVKMKEKGDIPEGYSVSREKKERFSLILESASTNQTSMYLCASSEIGTGGDTGELFFGEGSRLTVL.

The gene calls are TRBV11-3 and TRBJ2-5, with a tentative D call TRBD2 (6 bases). The CDR3 consists of 13 residues. Germline CDR1 and CDR2: SGHNT and YENEEA. V was trimmed by 0 bases and J by 7 bases, leaving 9 bases between them. Here the CDR3 DNA reads TGTGCCAGCAGCTTAGAACTGCGGGGGACCCAGTACTTC. Amino acid sequence: CASSLELRGTQYF.

V and J are TRBV29-1 and TRBJ2-1; 15 bases are shared with TRBD2. The junction had 7 bases not matched to a gene; V was cut back by 5 bases and J by 5 bases. The germline V gene encodes CDR1 SQVTM and CDR2 ANQGSEA. This CDR3 contains 16 residues. CDR3 sequence reads: CSVIYGTSGRNNEQFF. The CDR3 nucleotides read TGCAGCGTTATATACGGGACTAGCGGGAGGAACAATGAGCAGTTCTTC.

This clone was seen a few times. The V and J genes are TRBV19 and TRBJ1-5; tentatively, D is TRBD1 (5 bases). Trimming took off 7 bases at V and 5 bases at J, with 12 bases between the two ends. The germline gives CDR1 LNHDA, CDR2 SQIVND (reference sequence). CDR3 size: 13 residues. Here the CDR3 DNA reads TGTGCCAGTAATCCCCAGGGCTATCAGCCCCAGCATTTT. Translated, it gives CASNPQGYQPQHF. Combining the CDR3 with reference TRBV19 and TRBJ1-5 gives the whole variable domain DGGITQSPKYLFRKEGQNVTLSCEQNLNHDAMYWYRQDPGQGLRLIYYSQIVNDFQKGDIAEGYSVSREKKESFPLTVTSAQKNPTAFYLCASNPQGYQPQHFGDGTRLSIL.

This rearrangement joins TRBV7-8 to TRBJ2-2; D not resolved. CDR3 size: 14 residues. The germline V gene has CDR1 SGHVS and CDR2 FQNEAQ. V dropped 3 bases and J dropped 4 bases, with 9 bases sitting between them. The CDR3 DNA sequence: TGTGCCAGCAGCTTGCGATTCGGCACCGGGGAGCTGTTTTTT. Residues: CASSLRFGTGELFF.

This clone came up many times. The chain carries TRBV7-2 and TRBJ1-5, with D unclear. Per the germline V gene, CDR1 is SGHTA and CDR2 is FQGNSA. This CDR3 is 15 amino acids long. Trimming removed 5 bases from V and 9 bases from J, with 20 bases in between. CDR3 bases: TGTGCCAGCAGCCACACGGTCGGCCGGGAATGGCCCCAGCATTTT. This codes for CASSHTVGREWPQHF.

The chain is built from TRBV3-1 (or the pseudogene TRBV3-2) and TRBJ1-4; maybe TRBD1 (5 bases). Germline CDR1 reads LGHDT; CDR2 reads YNNKEL (reference sequence). This CDR3 is 14 amino acids long. V was trimmed by 2 bases and J by 3 bases, leaving 7 bases between them. The CDR3 reads CASSQKGPNEKLFF. The CDR3 DNA reads TGTGCCAGCAGCCAAAAGGGGCCTAATGAAAAACTGTTTTTT.

This sequence joins TRBV10-2 and TRBJ2-3, with 9 bases aligning to TRBD2. The CDR3 sequence is 14 residues long. Per the germline V gene, CDR1 is WSHSY and CDR2 is SAAADI. J gave up 4 bases and V 8 bases, and 7 bases lay outside the gene matches. This CDR3 is CASRGAGGSDTQYF. The CDR3 DNA reads as TGCGCCAGCCGGGGAGCGGGAGGTTCAGATACGCAGTATTTT.

The chain uses TRBV4-3 and TRBJ2-7, with D maybe TRBD2 (5 bases). Germline values: CDR1 LGHNA, CDR2 YSLEER. The V gene lost 3 bases and the J gene lost 4 bases, with 16 bases spanning the gap. The length of the CDR3 is 15 residues. For the CDR3, the DNA is TGCGCCAGCAGCCAGACGGACGCGGGTGGTTACGAGCAGTACTTC. Translated: CASSQTDAGGYEQYF.

The rearrangement uses TRBV28 and TRBJ1-3, with D maybe TRBD1 (5 bases). This CDR3 comprises 16 residues. Germline CDR1 reads MDHEN; CDR2 reads SYDVKM. V was clipped by 4 bases and J by 3 bases, with 16 bases between them. The CDR3 sequence is CASSSAGLSGGNTIYF. The CDR3 bases are TGTGCCAGCAGTTCCGCGGGGCTTTCGGGTGGAAACACCATATATTTT.

The V call is TRBV6-5, the J call TRBJ2-7, with 7 bases lining up with TRBD1. From germline, CDR1 is MNHEY and CDR2 SVGAGI. V was clipped by 6 bases and J by 1 base; unmatched bases: 6. CDR3 length: 14 amino acids. CDR3 sequence reads: CASSGQERSYEQYF. In nucleotides, the CDR3 is TGTGCCAGCAGCGGACAGGAACGGTCCTACGAGCAGTACTTC.

This chain connects TRBV6-2 or TRBV6-3 to TRBJ1-5; maybe TRBD1 (6 bases). The CDR3 has 15 amino acids. Trimming left V 3 bases short and J 5 bases short, with 14 bases between. The germline V gene encodes CDR1 MNHEY and CDR2 SVGEGT. The CDR3 sequence is CASSYLEQGYQPQHF. The CDR3 bases are TGTGCCAGCAGTTATTTGGAGCAGGGGTATCAGCCCCAGCATTTT.

The V gene is TRBV11-3, the J gene TRBJ2-1; tentative D call: TRBD2 (6 bases). Looked up from germline, CDR1 is SGHNT and CDR2 is YENEEA. The CDR3 runs to 13 residues. With 1 base removed from V and 9 bases from J, the gap between germline ends came to 10 bases. The CDR3 region is CASSLVRGGEQFF. CDR3 nucleotide sequence: TGTGCCAGCAGCTTAGTGCGGGGCGGTGAGCAGTTCTTC.

The chain uses TRBV7-8 and TRBJ1-1; D uncertain. This CDR3 has 16 amino acids. Germline assignment: CDR1 SGHVS and CDR2 FQNEAQ. The V gene lost 5 bases and the J gene lost 5 bases, with 21 bases spanning the gap. CDR3 residues: CASSPGGLVIMTEAFF. The CDR3 coding sequence is TGTGCCAGCAGCCCTGGAGGGTTAGTAATAATGACTGAAGCTTTCTTT.

The chain uses TRBV5-6 and TRBJ2-1, with D possibly matching TRBD2 (6 bases). Per germline, CDR1 SGHDT and CDR2 YYEEEE. Trimming cost V 0 bases and J 0 bases, with 13 bases left between them. CDR3 length equals 17 residues. CDR3: CASSLVWGRSSYNEQFF. In nucleotides, the CDR3 is TGTGCCAGCAGCTTGGTATGGGGGAGGAGCTCCTACAATGAGCAGTTCTTC.

V is TRBV28 and J is TRBJ2-6; TRBD1 agrees at 9 bases. The CDR3 is 18 amino acids. With V trimmed by 7 bases and J by 1 base, 11 bases remained unmatched. The germline V gene has CDR1 MDHEN and CDR2 SYDVKM. The CDR3 bases are TGTGCCAGCAACCAGGACAGGGGATTGAGGTCTGGGGCCAACGTCCTGACTTTC. It specifies CASNQDRGLRSGANVLTF.

The rearrangement links TRBV5-1 to TRBJ2-7, with 10 bases matching TRBD2. CDR3 size: 16 residues. Germline V gives CDR1 SGHRS, CDR2 YFSETQ. J lost 2 bases, V lost 4 bases, and 9 bases had no gene match. Here the CDR3 reads CASSPLGLADTYEQYF. CDR3 DNA sequence: TGCGCCAGCAGCCCCCTCGGACTAGCGGATACCTACGAGCAGTACTTC. The complete variable domain, with remaining parts taken from reference TRBV5-1 and TRBJ2-7, reads KAGVTQTPRYLIKTRGQQVTLSCSPISGHRSVSWYQQTPGQGLQFLFEYFSETQRNKGNFPGRFSGRQFSNSRSEMNVSTLELGDSALYLCASSPLGLADTYEQYFGPGTRLTVT.